The 10 T cell receptor beta chains listed next were all sequenced from one sample in a study of cytomegalovirus exposure and HLA in healthy donors. The PCR was carried out with 60 Vbeta primers and 13 Jbeta primers. Produced via immunoSEQ multiplex PCR; TCRdb's table is partial and in-frame only. The sample includes approximately 120,000 clones, 77% of them seen just once. The sequencing sample was made of PBMCs. The receptors shown here come from a man between 40 and 49 years old in good health and CMV-seropositive.

The genes are TRBV10-3 and TRBJ2-1; 8 bases are shared with TRBD1. V gave up 0 bases and J gave up 6 bases; unmatched junction bases: 4. This CDR3 is built from 15 residues. Germline CDR1 and CDR2: ENHRY and SYGVKD. CDR3 region: CAISESGTGGNEQFF. As DNA, the CDR3 is TGTGCCATCAGTGAGTCCGGGACAGGTGGCAATGAGCAGTTCTTC.

This chain uses TRBV4-3 with TRBJ1-1; D not certain. The CDR3 loop spans 13 amino acids. CDR1 is LGHNA, CDR2 YSLEER, per germline. With 0 bases removed from V and 11 bases from J, the gap between germline ends came to 13 bases. The CDR3 loop reads CASSQEVRGSAFF. The DNA for the CDR3 is TGCGCCAGCAGCCAAGAGGTCCGGGGTTCGGCTTTCTTT.

The chain combines TRBV18 with TRBJ2-6; 9 bases line up with TRBD1. Germline CDR1 KGHSH, CDR2 LQKENI. The CDR3 sequence is 16 residues long. V gave up 4 bases and J gave up 4 bases; unmatched junction bases: 5. CDR3: CASSRGQGTGANVLTF. The CDR3 DNA reads as TGTGCCAGCTCACGGGGACAGGGTACGGGGGCCAACGTCCTGACTTTC.

This clone was detected only a few times. The chain has TRBV18 and TRBJ2-5, with TRBD2 as a possible D gene (6 bases). Per the germline V gene, CDR1 is KGHSH and CDR2 is LQKENI. The CDR3 is 15 residues long. V lost 3 bases, J lost 1 base, and 12 bases lay in between. The CDR3 nucleotides read TGTGCCAGCTCACCTGGTTCGGGGGTCCAAGAGACCCAGTACTTC. Protein product: CASSPGSGVQETQYF.

This clone was seen only once. V is TRBV12-5 and J is TRBJ2-1; perhaps TRBD2 as D (5 bases). The CDR3 runs to 14 residues. Germline V gene sequence: CDR1 LGHNT, CDR2 FRNRAP. The CDR3 region is CASLNSDHRGEQFF. The CDR3 bases are TGTGCCTCCTTAAACTCTGACCACCGGGGTGAGCAGTTCTTC.

The rearrangement joins TRBV7-2 to TRBJ2-4; 8 bases agree with TRBD1. The CDR3 is 14 residues long. Germline CDR1 reads SGHTA; CDR2 reads FQGNSA. The J segment lost 7 bases and the V segment lost 5 bases, leaving 7 bases of the junction unmatched. CDR3 nucleotide sequence: TGTGCCAGCAGCCACGGACAGGGTAGGAACATTCAGTACTTC. Protein sequence: CASSHGQGRNIQYF.

The rearrangement uses TRBV19 and TRBJ1-2; no clear D. The CDR3 length is 13 residues. Germline V lookup: CDR1 LNHDA, CDR2 SQIVND (reference sequence). Trimming took off 9 bases at V and 3 bases at J, with 14 bases between the two ends. In DNA form, the CDR3 reads TGTGCCAGCACACCCGCCTTGCACTATGGCTACACCTTC. Its protein is CASTPALHYGYTF.

The chain uses TRBV10-3 and TRBJ2-3; a possible D gene is TRBD2 (6 bases). Germline V gives CDR1 ENHRY, CDR2 SYGVKD. The CDR3 is 16 residues long. The V gene lost 4 bases and the J gene lost 4 bases, with 18 bases spanning the gap. This CDR3 is CAISARETRVSDTQYF. The CDR3, as DNA: TGTGCCATCAGTGCCCGGGAGACTCGCGTCTCAGATACGCAGTATTTT.

This clone was observed a handful of times. The chain combines TRBV7-6 with TRBJ1-3; possibly TRBD1 for D (5 bases). Germline-derived CDR1 and CDR2 are SGHVS and FNYEAQ. The CDR3 covers 15 residues. V was cut by 6 bases and J by 2 bases, with 14 bases left in between. The CDR3 region is CASSSQGGPGNTIYF. In DNA form, the CDR3 reads TGTGCCAGCAGTTCGCAGGGTGGCCCTGGAAACACCATATATTTT.

CDR3 region: CASSLYSGGEETQYF. In nucleotides, the CDR3 is TGTGCCAGCAGCTTGTATAGCGGGGGGGAGGAGACCCAGTACTTC. The chain has TRBV7-6 and TRBJ2-5, with 11 bases lining up with TRBD2. The CDR3 spans 15 residues. Germline V lookup: CDR1 SGHVS, CDR2 FNYEAQ. V lost 3 bases, J lost 5 bases, and 5 bases stayed unmatched.